The T cell receptor (beta chain) described here comes from a study of cytomegalovirus exposure and HLA in healthy donors. About the study: In terms of ancestry, the Caucasian-associated cluster contained roughly four fifths of the approximately 400 genotyped donors.

60 Vbeta and 13 Jbeta primers were used in PCR. Method: immunoSEQ multiplex PCR; TCRdb's copy keeps in-frame clones and lacks some. The sample yields under 200,000 clones, approximately 80% seen once. Germline V gene data show CDR1 as SQVTM and CDR2 as ANQGSEA. This CDR3 has 15 amino acids. V gave up 2 bases and J gave up 2 bases; unmatched junction bases: 8. Regarding this clone: Its antigen is not known.

Though nominally healthy at sampling, donors likely had unrecorded immune exposures. Study-wide results and caveats: In an earlier analysis, most TCR beta V segments were productive about 87% or about 30% of the time. As immune exposure information, only CMV serostatus was available.

The chain is built from TRBV29-1 and TRBJ2-7; 8 bases map to TRBD1. This TCR was sampled from a woman aged 50 to 60 in good health and CMV-seronegative. The specimen sequenced was PBMCs. CDR3 region: CSVESRGPPTYEQYF. For the CDR3, the DNA is TGCAGCGTTGAAAGCAGGGGGCCCCCCACCTACGAGCAGTACTTC.